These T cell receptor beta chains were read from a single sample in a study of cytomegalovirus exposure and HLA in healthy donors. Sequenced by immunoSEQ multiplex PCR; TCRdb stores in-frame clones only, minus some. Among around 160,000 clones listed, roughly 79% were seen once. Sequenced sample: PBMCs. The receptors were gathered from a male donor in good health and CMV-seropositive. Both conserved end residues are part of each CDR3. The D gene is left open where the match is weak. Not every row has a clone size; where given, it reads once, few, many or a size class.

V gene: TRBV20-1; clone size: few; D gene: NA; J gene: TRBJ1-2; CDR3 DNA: TGCAGTGCTTATAATAACTATGGCTACACCTTC; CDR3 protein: CSAYNNYGYTF
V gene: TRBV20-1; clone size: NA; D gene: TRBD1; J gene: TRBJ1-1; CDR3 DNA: TGCAGTGCCGAAGGACAGGGGATTAACTTT; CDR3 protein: CSAEGQGINF
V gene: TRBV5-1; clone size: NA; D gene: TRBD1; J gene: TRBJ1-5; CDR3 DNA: TGCGCCAGCAGCCCCACGTCAGGGGGCCTCAATCAGCCCCAGCATTTT; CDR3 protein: CASSPTSGGLNQPQHF
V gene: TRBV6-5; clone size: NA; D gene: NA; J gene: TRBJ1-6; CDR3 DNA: TGTGCCAGCAGTGCCCTTGCAGATTCACCCCTCCACTTT; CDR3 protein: CASSALADSPLHF
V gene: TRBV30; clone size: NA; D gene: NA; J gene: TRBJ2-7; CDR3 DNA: TGTGCCTGGAAAAGTTGGGGGGTCGAAACGGGTGACTACGAGCAGTACTTC; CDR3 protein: CAWKSWGVETGDYEQYF
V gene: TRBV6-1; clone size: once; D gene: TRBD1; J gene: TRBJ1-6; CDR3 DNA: TGTGCCAGCAGTGAAAGGACAGGGCGGTCTAATTCACCCCTCCACTTT; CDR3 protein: CASSERTGRSNSPLHF
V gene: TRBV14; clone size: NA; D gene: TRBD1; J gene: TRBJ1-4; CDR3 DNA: TGTGCCAGCAGCCAAGTGGGGACAGGCATACTGTTTTTT; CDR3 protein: CASSQVGTGILFF
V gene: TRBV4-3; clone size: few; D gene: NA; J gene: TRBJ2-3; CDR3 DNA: TGCGCCAGCAGCCAAGTTACGGGGCGAGGGGGAAATACGCAGTATTTT; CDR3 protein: CASSQVTGRGGNTQYF
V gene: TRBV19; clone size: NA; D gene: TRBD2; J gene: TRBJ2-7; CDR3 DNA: TGTGCCAGTAGTACTGCTAGCGGTTACGAGCAGTACTTC; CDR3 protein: CASSTASGYEQYF
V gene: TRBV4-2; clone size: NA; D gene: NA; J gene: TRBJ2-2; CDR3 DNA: TGTGCCAGCAGCCAAGAGTGGCTAGCGTCGGCCGGGGAGCTGTTTTTT; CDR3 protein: CASSQEWLASAGELFF
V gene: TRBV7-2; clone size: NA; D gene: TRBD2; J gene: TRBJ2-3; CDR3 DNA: TGTGCCAGCAGCTTAGGTCTCGGGACTAAGACCACAGATACGCAGTATTTT; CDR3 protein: CASSLGLGTKTTDTQYF
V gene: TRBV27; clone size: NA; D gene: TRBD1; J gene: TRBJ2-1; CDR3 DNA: TGTGCCAGCAGTTCCGGGACAGGGGACTACAATGAGCAGTTCTTC; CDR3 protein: CASSSGTGDYNEQFF
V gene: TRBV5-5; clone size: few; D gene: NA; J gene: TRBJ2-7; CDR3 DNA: TGTGCCAGCAGCTTGGCCACAGGGAAGCACTACGAGCAGTACTTC; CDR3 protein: CASSLATGKHYEQYF
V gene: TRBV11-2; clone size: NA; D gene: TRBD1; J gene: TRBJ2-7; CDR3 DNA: TGTGCCAGCAGCGGGGGGACAGGGCGGAACGAGCAGTACTTC; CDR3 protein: CASSGGTGRNEQYF
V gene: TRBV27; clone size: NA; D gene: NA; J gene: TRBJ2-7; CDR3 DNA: TGTGCCAGCAGTTTACAGGGCCCAATCTACGAGCAGTACTTC; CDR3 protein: CASSLQGPIYEQYF
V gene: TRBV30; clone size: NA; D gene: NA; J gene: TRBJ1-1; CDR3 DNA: TGTGCCTCTTGGAGACCGGGAAGCACTGAAGCTTTCTTT; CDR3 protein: CASWRPGSTEAFF
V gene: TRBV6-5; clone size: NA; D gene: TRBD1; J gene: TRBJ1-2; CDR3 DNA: TGTGCCAGCAGTTACTCGAGGACAGGAACGAACTATGGCTACACCTTC; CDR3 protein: CASSYSRTGTNYGYTF
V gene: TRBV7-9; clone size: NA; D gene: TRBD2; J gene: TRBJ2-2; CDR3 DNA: TGTGCCAGCAGCCTAGGACTAGCGGGGGTGAGCGCCGGGGAGCTGTTTTTT; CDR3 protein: CASSLGLAGVSAGELFF
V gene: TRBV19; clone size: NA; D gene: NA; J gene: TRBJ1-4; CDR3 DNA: TGTGCCAGTAACCCGGAGGGTTATGAAAAACTGTTTTTT; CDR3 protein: CASNPEGYEKLFF
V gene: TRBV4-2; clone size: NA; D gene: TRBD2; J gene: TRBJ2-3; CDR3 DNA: TGTGCCAGCAGCGAAGGACTAGCGGGGGGGCCCAGCACAGATACGCAGTATTTT; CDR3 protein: CASSEGLAGGPSTDTQYF
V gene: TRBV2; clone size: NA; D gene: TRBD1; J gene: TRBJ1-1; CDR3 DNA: TGTGCCAGCAAGGGACAGGGAAGCACTGAAGCTTTCTTT; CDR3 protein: CASKGQGSTEAFF
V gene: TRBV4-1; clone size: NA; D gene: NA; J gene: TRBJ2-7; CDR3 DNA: TGCGCCAGCAGCCAAGATCGGCAGAGGGTGGACGAGCAGTACTTC; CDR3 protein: CASSQDRQRVDEQYF
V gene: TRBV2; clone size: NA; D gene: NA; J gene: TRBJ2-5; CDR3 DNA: TGTGCCAGCAGTGAAGGACAAATCCAAGAGACCCAGTACTTC; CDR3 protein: CASSEGQIQETQYF
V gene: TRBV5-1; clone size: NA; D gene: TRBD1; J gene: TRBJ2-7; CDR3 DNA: TGCGCCAGCAGCTATACAGGGGAGAACTATCAGCAGTACTTC; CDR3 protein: CASSYTGENYQQYF
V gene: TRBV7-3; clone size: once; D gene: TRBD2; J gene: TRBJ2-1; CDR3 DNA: TGTGCCAGCAGCTTGGGCGGGGGGGCTTACAATGAGCAGTTCTTC; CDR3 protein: CASSLGGGAYNEQFF
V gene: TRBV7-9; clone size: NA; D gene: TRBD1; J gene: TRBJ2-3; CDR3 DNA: TGTGCCAGCAGCCGAGTAACCGGGACAGGCAGCACAGATACGCAGTATTTT; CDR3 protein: CASSRVTGTGSTDTQYF
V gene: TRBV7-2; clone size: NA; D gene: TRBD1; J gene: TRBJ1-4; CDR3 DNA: TGTGCCAGCGGCCCTAGGACAGGGGGCAGGGAAAAACTGTTTTTT; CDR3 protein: CASGPRTGGREKLFF
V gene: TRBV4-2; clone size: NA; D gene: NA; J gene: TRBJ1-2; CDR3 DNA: TGTGCCAGTCAAAAAGGAGGTGGCTACACCTTC; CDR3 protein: CASQKGGGYTF
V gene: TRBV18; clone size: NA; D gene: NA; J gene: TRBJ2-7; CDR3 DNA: TGTGCCAGCTCTACAGGGATCGAGCAGTACTTC; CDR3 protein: CASSTGIEQYF
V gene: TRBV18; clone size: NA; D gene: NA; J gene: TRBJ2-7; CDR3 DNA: TGTGCCAGCTCACCACGCGGTGGAAAGGGGGGGACCTACGAGCAGTACTTC; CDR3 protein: CASSPRGGKGGTYEQYF
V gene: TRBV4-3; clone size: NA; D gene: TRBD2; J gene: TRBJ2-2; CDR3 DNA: TGCGCCAGCAGCCAAGAGGGAGGGCGACTAGCGGCCCAGAACACCGGGGAGCTGTTTTTT; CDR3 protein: CASSQEGGRLAAQNTGELFF
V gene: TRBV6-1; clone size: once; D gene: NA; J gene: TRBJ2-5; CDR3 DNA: TGTGCCAGCAGTGGGGCCCGGGGGCAAGAGACCCAGTACTTC; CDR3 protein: CASSGARGQETQYF
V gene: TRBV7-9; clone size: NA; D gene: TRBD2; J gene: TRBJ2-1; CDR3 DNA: TGTGCCAGCAGCTCAGGAACCGGGACTAGCGGTTCCTACAATGAGCAGTTCTTC; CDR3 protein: CASSSGTGTSGSYNEQFF
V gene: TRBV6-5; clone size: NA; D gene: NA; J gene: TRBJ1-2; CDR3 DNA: TGTGCCAGCAGTTACCGGAGGGACGGGTCTGGAGGCTACACCTTC; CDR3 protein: CASSYRRDGSGGYTF
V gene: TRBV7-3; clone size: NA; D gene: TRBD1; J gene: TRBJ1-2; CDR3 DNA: TGTGCCAGCAGCCCACCCGGGACAGACTATGGCTACACCTTC; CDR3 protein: CASSPPGTDYGYTF
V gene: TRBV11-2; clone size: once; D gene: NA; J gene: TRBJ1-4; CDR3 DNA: TGTGCCAGCAGCCCTTCGTCGGGACTCCGGACCACTAATGAAAAACTGTTTTTT; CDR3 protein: CASSPSSGLRTTNEKLFF
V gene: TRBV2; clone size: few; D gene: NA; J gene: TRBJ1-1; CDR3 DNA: TGTGCCAGCAGTGAAGGGCCCCGGGCTGAAGCTTTCTTT; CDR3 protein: CASSEGPRAEAFF
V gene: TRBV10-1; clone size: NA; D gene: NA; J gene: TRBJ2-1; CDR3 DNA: TGCGCCAGCAGTGAAGGGAACGAGTGGGGCCTCTACAATGAGCAGTTCTTC; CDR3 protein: CASSEGNEWGLYNEQFF
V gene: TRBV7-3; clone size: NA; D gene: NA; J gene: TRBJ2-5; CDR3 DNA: TGTGCCAGCAGCTTAAGAGGGGGGGGCAGAGGAGAGACCCAGTACTTC; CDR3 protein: CASSLRGGGRGETQYF
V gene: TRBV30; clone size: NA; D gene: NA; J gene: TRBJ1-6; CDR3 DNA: TGTGCCTGGAGTGTAAGGGGTTTCTATAATTCACCCCTCCACTTT; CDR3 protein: CAWSVRGFYNSPLHF
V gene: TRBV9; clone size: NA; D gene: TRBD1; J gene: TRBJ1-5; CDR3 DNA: TGTGCCAGCAGCGTTGGACAGGGGGATCAGCCCCAGCATTTT; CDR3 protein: CASSVGQGDQPQHF
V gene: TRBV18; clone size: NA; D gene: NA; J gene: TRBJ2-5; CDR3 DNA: TGTGCCAGCTCACCAGGGCAGCAAGAGACCCAGTACTTC; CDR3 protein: CASSPGQQETQYF
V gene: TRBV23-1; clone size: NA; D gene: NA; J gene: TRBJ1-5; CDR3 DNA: TGCGCCAGCAACCCCGGGGGTTATAGCAATCAGCCCCAGCATTTT; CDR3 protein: CASNPGGYSNQPQHF
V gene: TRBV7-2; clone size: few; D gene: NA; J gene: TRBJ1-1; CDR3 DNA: TGTGCCAGCAGCCCACCACCCTCATCCGCCAACTCTCCCGGTGAAGCTTTCTTT; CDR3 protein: CASSPPPSSANSPGEAFF
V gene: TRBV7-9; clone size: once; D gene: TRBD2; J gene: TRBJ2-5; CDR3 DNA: TGTTCCAGCAGCGTCACGACTAGCGGGAGACAAGAGACCCAGTACTTC; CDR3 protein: CSSSVTTSGRQETQYF
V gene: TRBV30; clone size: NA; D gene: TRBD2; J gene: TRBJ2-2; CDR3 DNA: TGTGCCTGGGGGAGGGAAAGCCTGAACACCGGGGAGCTGTTTTTT; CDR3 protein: CAWGRESLNTGELFF
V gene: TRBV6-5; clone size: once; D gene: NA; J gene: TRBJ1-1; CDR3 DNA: TGTGCCAGCAGTTACGACCAGGGGCCTAACACTGAAGCTTTCTTT; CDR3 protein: CASSYDQGPNTEAFF
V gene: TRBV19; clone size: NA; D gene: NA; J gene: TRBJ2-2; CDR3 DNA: TGTGCCAGTAGTATGAGGGGGAGCGGGGAGCTGTTTTTT; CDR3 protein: CASSMRGSGELFF
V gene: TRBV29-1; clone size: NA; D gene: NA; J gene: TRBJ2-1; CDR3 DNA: TGCAGCGTTGAAACAGGGGTTGGGGGGAATGAGCAGTTCTTC; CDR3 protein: CSVETGVGGNEQFF
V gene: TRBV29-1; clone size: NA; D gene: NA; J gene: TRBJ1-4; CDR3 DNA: TGCAGCGTTAGGGAGGCCGAAAAACTGTTTTTT; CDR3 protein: CSVREAEKLFF
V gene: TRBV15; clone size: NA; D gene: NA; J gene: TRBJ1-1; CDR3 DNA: TGTGCCACCAGCAGAGATTGGGGGTGGGCGGGAATCCAGGGTGAAGCTTTCTTT; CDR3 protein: CATSRDWGWAGIQGEAFF
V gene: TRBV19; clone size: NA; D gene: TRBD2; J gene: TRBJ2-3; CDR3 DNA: TGTGCCAGTAGTGTACTAGCGGGAGAAACAGATACGCAGTATTTT; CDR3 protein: CASSVLAGETDTQYF
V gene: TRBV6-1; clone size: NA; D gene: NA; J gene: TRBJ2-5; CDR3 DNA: TGTGCCAGCAGTGAACTAGACGTAAGAGAAGAGACCCAGTACTTC; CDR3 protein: CASSELDVREETQYF
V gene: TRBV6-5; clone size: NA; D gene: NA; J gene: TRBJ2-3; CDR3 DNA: TGTGCCAGCACGCGGGATAACACAGATACGCAGTATTTT; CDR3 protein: CASTRDNTDTQYF
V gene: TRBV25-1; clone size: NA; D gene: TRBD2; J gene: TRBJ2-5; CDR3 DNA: TGTGCCAGCAGAGCTAGCGGGGTTGGGGAGACCCAGTACTTC; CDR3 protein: CASRASGVGETQYF
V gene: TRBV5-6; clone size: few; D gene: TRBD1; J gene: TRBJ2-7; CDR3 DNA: TGTGCCAGCTCCTGGGACAGGGTCGACGAGCAGTACTTC; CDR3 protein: CASSWDRVDEQYF
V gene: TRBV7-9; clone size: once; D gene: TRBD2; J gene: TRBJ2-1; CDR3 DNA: TGTGCCAGCAGCTTAGCAGGACTAGCGGATTACAATGAGCAGTTCTTC; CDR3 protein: CASSLAGLADYNEQFF
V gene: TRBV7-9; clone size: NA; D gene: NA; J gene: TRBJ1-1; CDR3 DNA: TGTTCCAGCAGCTTTTCAGGGGCTGAAGCTTTCTTT; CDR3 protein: CSSSFSGAEAFF
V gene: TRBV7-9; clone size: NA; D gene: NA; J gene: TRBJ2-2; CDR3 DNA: TGTTCCAGCAGCTTGAGAACCGGGGAGCTGTTTTTT; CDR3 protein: CSSSLRTGELFF